This is a list of T cell receptor beta chains from one sample in a study of blood T cell repertoires in COVID-19. TCRdb's table, derived via immunoSEQ multiplex PCR, lists solely in-frame clones and lacks some. The sample consists of under 200,000 clones, less than 90% of them appearing once. Sequencing used peripheral blood. The receptors here all came from an older woman with COVID-19, enrolled during active disease. Both conserved end residues are part of each CDR3. Clone size is not always given. Where it is, it says once, few, many or a class for expanded clones.

v_gene	abundance	CDR3aa
TRBV19	-	CAIGVSGTDTQYF
TRBV5-6	-	CASQAGLLWKNTEAFF
TRBV19	-	CASSIRHHQPQHF
TRBV21-1	few	CASSKRRDSSSGNTIYF
TRBV10-3	-	CATLNNQGGETQYF
TRBV5-6	-	CASLYSQSDEKLFF
TRBV7-7	-	CASSFGLAGVNEQFF
TRBV9	-	CASSVAWGPGGTEAFF
TRBV30	few	CASRGRETQYF
TRBV5-8	-	CASSLGGLTTNEKLFF
TRBV4-3	few	CASSQDFGIPRYF
TRBV5-4	-	CASSAGLGRGSTDTQYF
TRBV7-6	-	CASSPGGWGSPEAFF
TRBV30	-	CAWSVLAGRDQPQHF
TRBV19	few	CASSIQRPFGREQYF
TRBV9	-	CASSGVTGANVLTF
TRBV6-6	-	CASSYERYEQYF
TRBV11-2	-	CASSPGVAPTEQFF
TRBV5-1	once	CASSLLGTGKALGYTF
TRBV7-2	few	CASATGAIQETQYF
TRBV5-1	once	CASSLDHVSYEQYF
TRBV7-3	once	CASSLTVTGGAFF
TRBV5-3	-	CARSGQGKNGYGYTF
TRBV19	-	CASSRRNGQVNTEAFF
TRBV5-8	-	CASSPPPSQAPILPGQEQFF
TRBV19	-	CASSIKRDSPYEQYF
TRBV6-6	-	CASWIGQAIYEQYF
TRBV15	-	CATSRDGTSVYEQYF
TRBV19	-	CASRNSPSSYNEQFF
TRBV7-2	-	CASSFQGGLFYNEQFF
TRBV5-6	-	CASTLGSGYGYTF
TRBV10-3	-	CAISLSTGAGYTF
TRBV28	-	CASPAALMNTEAFF
TRBV28	-	CASSPPLAFDGELFF
TRBV9	-	CASSARTGWLYEQYF
TRBV7-9	-	CASTQTGRNIQYF
TRBV15	-	CATSRDVTGGALNGYTF
TRBV4-2	-	CASSQDPGQGNSEAFF
TRBV6-2/TRBV6-3	-	CASSPGLGGGELFF
TRBV2	-	CASRRGQPNQPQHF
TRBV15	-	CATGIYDRLDQPQHF
TRBV27	-	CASSLGQGRGTEAFF
TRBV4-3	once	CASSQDPTGLAGTDEQFF
TRBV7-2	-	CASSFNQQGFSGNTIYF
TRBV6-2/TRBV6-3	-	CASSSARALTYEQYF
TRBV24-1	-	CATSDSLAGGYEQYF
TRBV24-1	-	CATSDWAGGRQFF
TRBV28	-	CASSGQGAGPNTEAFF
TRBV7-2	-	CASSFSGSSYNEQFF
TRBV29-1	once	CSVVNPGGAYEQYF
TRBV7-2	-	CASLLQGTTEAFF
TRBV30	-	CAWRKASGGYTF